This T cell receptor beta chain was captured in a study of human T cells and chemical hapten exposure. Each CDR3 protein gets one entry after TCRdb re-called the RACE reads with MiXCR. Of about 120,000 distinct CDR3 sequences in the sample, around an eighth are singletons; the top ten hold about 1.4%. As for time point: patch test 1, 2 weeks after DPC sensitization. Treatment described: therapeutic diphenylcyclopropenone sensitization with weekly scalp DPC. Germline CDR1 and CDR2: DFQATT and SNEGSKA (reference sequence). The V and J ends lost 1 base and 7 bases respectively, with 14 bases between them. CDR3 size: 13 residues.

The chain uses TRBV20-1 and TRBJ2-7; D ambiguous. The receptor comes from a woman between 50 and 59 years old with alopecia areata. Some clones in this sample may be carry-over from other donors' samples. The sample here was whole blood, taken in connection with sensitization to the hapten diphenylcyclopropenone (DPC). CDR3 in DNA: TGCAGTGCTAGAGCCTTCCGAGACCAAGAGCAGTACTTC. It encodes CSARAFRDQEQYF.